One and the same sample provided the 5 T cell receptor beta chains below, sequenced in a study of brain T cells in children with intractable seizures. Clones were sequenced by immunoSEQ multiplex PCR, and TCRdb holds only the in-frame ones, with some missing. The repertoire has about 64,000 clones, 95% to 97% of them found once; the top ten carry approximately 0.38%. Here the sequenced sample was peripheral blood, taken at surgery. The receptors shown here come from a boy younger than two with focal cortical dysplasia and intractable seizures.

This clone was observed once. The V and J genes are TRBV11-2 and TRBJ2-4; TRBD1 might be the D (6 bases). This CDR3 has 19 amino acids. Trimming removed 3 bases at V and 2 bases at J, with 23 bases between. CDR1 is SGHAT and CDR2 is FQNNGV in the germline V gene. The DNA for the CDR3 is TGTGCCAGCAGCTTCCTACTAATCCCGCCGAGGGGGACCAAAAACATTCAGTACTTC. This codes for CASSFLLIPPRGTKNIQYF.

The V gene is TRBV19, the J gene TRBJ1-1; possible D gene TRBD1, 5 bases. Looked up from germline, CDR1 is LNHDA and CDR2 is SQIVND (reference sequence). V lost 6 bases and J lost 6, with 11 bases in between. CDR3 length: 12 amino acids. CDR3 residues: CASRMGGAEAFF. The DNA for the CDR3 is TGTGCCAGTAGAATGGGAGGGGCTGAAGCTTTCTTT.

The chain has TRBV6-5 and TRBJ2-5; 8 bases line up with TRBD2. Losses at the gene ends were 4 bases for V and 1 base for J; bases not matched to a gene: 2. The CDR3 totals 14 residues. The germline CDR1 and CDR2 sequences are MNHEY and SVGAGI. CDR3 amino acids: CASSLAGGQETQYF. In DNA, the CDR3 is TGTGCCAGCAGTTTGGCGGGGGGCCAAGAGACCCAGTACTTC.

The CDR3 DNA reads TGTGCCAGCAGTCAGAGGTTTCAGGGCTACACCTTC. Its translation is CASSQRFQGYTF. V and J are TRBV3-1 (or the pseudogene TRBV3-2) and TRBJ1-2, with D unresolved. With 6 bases removed from V and 8 bases from J, the gap between germline ends came to 13 bases. CDR1 is LGHDT, CDR2 YNNKEL, per germline (reference sequence). The CDR3 runs to 12 residues.

V and J are TRBV19 and TRBJ2-1, with D unresolved. The CDR3 totals 16 residues. V was shortened by 7 bases and J by 5 bases, with 21 bases between the two germline ends. Germline V gives CDR1 LNHDA, CDR2 SQIVND (reference sequence). The CDR3 reads CASNHRLSQAHNEQFF. CDR3 DNA sequence: TGTGCCAGTAATCATCGGTTGTCCCAGGCCCACAATGAGCAGTTCTTC.